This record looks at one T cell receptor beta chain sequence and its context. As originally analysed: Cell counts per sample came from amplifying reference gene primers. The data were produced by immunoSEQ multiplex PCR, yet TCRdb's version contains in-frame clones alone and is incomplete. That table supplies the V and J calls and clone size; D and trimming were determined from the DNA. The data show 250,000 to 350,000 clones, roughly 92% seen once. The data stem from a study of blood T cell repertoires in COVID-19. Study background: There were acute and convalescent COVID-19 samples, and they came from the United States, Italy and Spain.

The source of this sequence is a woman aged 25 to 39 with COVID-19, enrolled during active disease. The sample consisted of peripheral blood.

CDR3 protein: CASSLWDSRRTEAFF. The CDR3 nucleotides are TGTGCCAGCAGTTTATGGGACTCCCGGCGGACTGAAGCTTTCTTT. The J gene is TRBJ1-1, the V gene TRBV28; D remains unclear. Germline CDR1 reads MDHEN; CDR2 reads SYDVKM. Trimming removed 0 bases from V and 5 bases from J, with 13 bases in between. The CDR3 runs to 15 residues.